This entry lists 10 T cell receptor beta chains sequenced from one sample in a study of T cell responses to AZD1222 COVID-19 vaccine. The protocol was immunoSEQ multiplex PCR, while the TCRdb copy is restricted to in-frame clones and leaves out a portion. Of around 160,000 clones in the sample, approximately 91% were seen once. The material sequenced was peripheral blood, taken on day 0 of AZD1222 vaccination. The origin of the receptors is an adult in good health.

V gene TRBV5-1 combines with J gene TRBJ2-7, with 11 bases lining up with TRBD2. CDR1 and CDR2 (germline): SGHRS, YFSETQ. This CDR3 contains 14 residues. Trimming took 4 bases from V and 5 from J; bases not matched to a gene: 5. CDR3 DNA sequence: TGCGCCAGCAGCCCTACTAGCGGGGGCCACGAGCAGTACTTC. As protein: CASSPTSGGHEQYF.

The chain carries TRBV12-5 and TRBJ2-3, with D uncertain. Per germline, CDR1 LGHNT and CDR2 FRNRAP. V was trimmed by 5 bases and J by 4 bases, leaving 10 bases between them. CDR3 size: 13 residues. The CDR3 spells CASGLTQADTQYF. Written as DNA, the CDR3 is TGTGCTAGTGGTCTGACGCAGGCAGATACGCAGTATTTT.

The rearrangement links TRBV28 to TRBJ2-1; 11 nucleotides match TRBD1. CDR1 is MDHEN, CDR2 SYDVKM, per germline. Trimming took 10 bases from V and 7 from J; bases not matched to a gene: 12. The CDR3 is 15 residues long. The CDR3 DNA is TGTGCCACTGAGGAGGGGACAGGGGGTTGTAATGAGCAGTTCTTC. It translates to CATEEGTGGCNEQFF.

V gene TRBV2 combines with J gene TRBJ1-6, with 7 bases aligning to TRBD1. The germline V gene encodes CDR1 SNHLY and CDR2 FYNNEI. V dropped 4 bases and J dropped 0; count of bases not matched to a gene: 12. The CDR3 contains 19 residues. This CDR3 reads CASSVTTGALSSYNSPLHF. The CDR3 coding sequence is TGTGCCAGCAGTGTAACAACAGGGGCTTTAAGCTCCTATAATTCACCCCTCCACTTT.

The CDR3 DNA sequence: TGTGCCAGCAGCTTGCCGCAGGAACGTCAGCCCCAGCATTTT. This gives the protein CASSLPQERQPQHF. This chain uses TRBV5-8 with TRBJ1-5, with D unclear. In germline, CDR1 is SGHTS, CDR2 YDEGEE. The CDR3 length is 14 residues. V lost 1 base, J lost 6 bases, and 11 bases lay in between.

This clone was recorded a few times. The CDR3 nucleotides are TGTGCCAGCATGACGGCCGCTACTATGAACACTGAAGCTTTCTTT. It encodes CASMTAATMNTEAFF. The genes are TRBV6-5 and TRBJ1-1; D not certain. V shed 7 bases and J shed 0 bases, with 15 bases lying between them. CDR1 is MNHEY, CDR2 SVGAGI, per germline. The CDR3 is 15 residues long.

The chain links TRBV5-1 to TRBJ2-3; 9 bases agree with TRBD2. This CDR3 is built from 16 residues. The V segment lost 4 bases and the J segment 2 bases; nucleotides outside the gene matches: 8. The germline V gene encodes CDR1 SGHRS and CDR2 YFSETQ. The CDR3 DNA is TGCGCCAGCAGCCCCGGACTAGCGCCTTCCACAGATACGCAGTATTTT. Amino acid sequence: CASSPGLAPSTDTQYF.

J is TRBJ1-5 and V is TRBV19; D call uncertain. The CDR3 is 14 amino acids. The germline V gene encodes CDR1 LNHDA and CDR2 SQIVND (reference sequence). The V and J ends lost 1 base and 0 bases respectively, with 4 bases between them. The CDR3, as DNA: TGTGCCAGTAGTATAGTTTATAGCAATCAGCCCCAGCATTTT. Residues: CASSIVYSNQPQHF.

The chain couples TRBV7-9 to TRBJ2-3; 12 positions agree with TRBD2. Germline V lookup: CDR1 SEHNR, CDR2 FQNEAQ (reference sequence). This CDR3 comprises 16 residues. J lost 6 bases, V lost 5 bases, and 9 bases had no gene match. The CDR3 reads CASSPRLTSGSDTQYF. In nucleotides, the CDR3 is TGTGCCAGCAGCCCCAGACTGACTAGCGGGAGCGATACGCAGTATTTT.

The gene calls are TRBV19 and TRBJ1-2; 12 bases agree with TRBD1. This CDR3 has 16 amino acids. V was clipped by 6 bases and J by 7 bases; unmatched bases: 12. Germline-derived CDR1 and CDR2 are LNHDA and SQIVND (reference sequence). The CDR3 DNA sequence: TGTGCCAGTAGCAGTCTTCCGGGACAGGGGGCGCGTGGCTACACCTTC. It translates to CASSSLPGQGARGYTF.